Listed here are 26 T cell receptor beta chains from one sample, sequenced in a study of T-cell memory formation after mild COVID-19. Via MiXCR, TCRdb re-called the 5' RACE reads, giving one row per CDR3 protein. The data contain roughly 480,000 distinct CDR3 sequences, about 23% of them singletons. The sample comprised PBMCs or a T cell subset sorted from them (not recorded which). These TCRs come from an adult woman who had mild COVID-19 (a few samples of this study predate the infection). Cell type and time point are not known.

CDR3 residues: CASSLYGGTTDTQYF. In DNA form, the CDR3 reads TGTGCCAGCAGCTTATACGGGGGAACCACAGATACGCAGTATTTT. The genes are TRBV11-2 and TRBJ2-3; D might be TRBD2 (6 bases). Germline CDR1 and CDR2: SGHAT and FQNNGV. Trimming removed 2 bases from V and 2 bases from J, with 11 bases in between. The CDR3 sequence is 15 residues long.

The CDR3 loop is CASSLAADLRADTQYF. The CDR3 DNA sequence: TGTGCCAGCAGCTTAGCGGCGGACCTTAGGGCAGATACGCAGTATTTT. This chain links TRBV7-8 with TRBJ2-3; no definite D call. The germline gives CDR1 SGHVS, CDR2 FQNEAQ. V gave up 0 bases and J gave up 4 bases, with 14 bases separating them. This CDR3 is built from 16 residues.

The chain links TRBV29-1 to TRBJ1-1; D is unresolved. V lost 3 bases, J lost 3 bases, and 11 bases lay in between. CDR3 length: 13 amino acids. CDR1 is SQVTM, CDR2 ANQGSEA, per germline. CDR3 coding DNA: TGCAGCGTTGACCTAAGACGAGACACTGAAGCTTTCTTT. This gives the protein CSVDLRRDTEAFF.

This clonotype is a singleton in its sample. The chain is built from TRBV20-1 and TRBJ2-5; TRBD2 is a possible D gene (7 bases). Germline V gene lookup returns CDR1 DFQATT and CDR2 SNEGSKA (reference sequence). The CDR3 covers 14 residues. Trimming took off 2 bases at V and 7 bases at J, with 17 bases between the two ends. This CDR3 is CSARREGGKGTQYF. The DNA for the CDR3 is TGCAGTGCTAGAAGGGAGGGGGGTAAGGGGACCCAGTACTTC.

This clonotype has just a few counts. This chain joins TRBV6-5 and TRBJ1-5; 10 bases are shared with TRBD1. Germline V gives CDR1 MNHEY, CDR2 SVGAGI. The CDR3 is 15 amino acids. V shed 5 bases and J 3 bases; nucleotides not matched to a gene: 4. CDR3 region: CASSKDRGDNQPQHF. CDR3 nucleotides: TGTGCCAGCAGTAAGGACAGGGGGGACAATCAGCCCCAGCATTTT.

V usage is TRBV29-1 and J usage is TRBJ1-1; D is undetermined. The V end lost 6 bases, the J end lost 4 bases, and 6 bases lay between the germline ends. The CDR3 loop spans 10 amino acids. Per germline, CDR1 SQVTM and CDR2 ANQGSEA. The CDR3 DNA follows: TGCAGCGTAGGAATCACTGAAGCTTTCTTT. This translates into CSVGITEAFF.

V is TRBV18 and J is TRBJ1-1; D perhaps matches TRBD1 (5 bases). Per germline, CDR1 KGHSH and CDR2 LQKENI. The V end was cut by 4 bases, the J end by 0 bases, with 9 bases between. This CDR3 region has 14 residues. The CDR3 protein is CASSQDTVNTEAFF. In DNA form, the CDR3 reads TGTGCCAGCTCACAGGACACAGTGAACACTGAAGCTTTCTTT.

This clonotype was observed a handful of times. The chain links TRBV5-1 to TRBJ2-1; D remains unclear. Germline CDR1 is SGHRS and CDR2 is YFSETQ. With 4 bases removed from V and 10 bases from J, the gap between germline ends came to 9 bases. The CDR3 contains 11 residues. CDR3 sequence (DNA): TGCGCCAGCAGCCTGACACGGGAGCAGTTCTTC. Encoded protein: CASSLTREQFF.

The genes are TRBV4-3 and TRBJ2-1; D assignment may be TRBD1 or TRBD2 (5 bases each). This CDR3 has 15 amino acids. The germline CDR1 and CDR2 sequences are LGHNA and YSLEER. Trimming removed 5 bases at V and 0 bases at J, with 11 bases between. The CDR3 DNA reads TGCGCCAGCAGCGCCGGGACGCACTCCTACAATGAGCAGTTCTTC. Translated: CASSAGTHSYNEQFF.

The chain is built from TRBV5-4 and TRBJ2-2, with D possibly being TRBD1 (5 bases). Trimming removed 0 bases from V and 2 bases from J, with 11 bases in between. The CDR3 has 16 residues. Germline V CDR1 and CDR2: SGHNT, YYREEE (reference sequence). CDR3 amino acids: CASSLGQILNTGELFF. DNA of the CDR3: TGTGCCAGCAGCTTGGGACAGATACTTAACACCGGGGAGCTGTTTTTT. The whole variable domain, filled in from reference TRBV5-4 and TRBJ2-2, reads ETGVTQSPTHLIKTRGQQVTLRCSSQSGHNTVSWYQQALGQGPQFIFQYYREEENGRGNFPPRFSGLQFPNYSSELNVNALELDDSALYLCASSLGQILNTGELFFGEGSRLTVL.

The rearrangement joins TRBV19 to TRBJ1-1; no firm D call. With 6 bases removed from V and 0 bases from J, the gap between germline ends came to 11 bases. This CDR3 contains 14 residues. Germline V gene data show CDR1 as LNHDA and CDR2 as SQIVND (reference sequence). CDR3 in amino acids: CASRGARMNTEAFF. As DNA, the CDR3 is TGTGCCAGTAGAGGAGCCAGAATGAACACTGAAGCTTTCTTT.

The table lists this clonotype with many counts. This CDR3 is CATSRDVGPNEQYF. CDR3 bases: TGTGCCACCAGCAGAGATGTGGGGCCCAACGAGCAGTACTTC. The chain combines TRBV15 with TRBJ2-7; a weak D match, TRBD1 (5 bases). The CDR3 sequence is 14 residues long. Trimming took off 0 bases at V and 5 bases at J, with 11 bases between the two ends. CDR1 is LNHNV and CDR2 is YYDKDF in the germline V gene (reference sequence).

The rearrangement uses TRBV24-1 and TRBJ2-7; either TRBD1 or TRBD2 may supply D (5 bases each). This CDR3 is built from 14 residues. The V end lost 7 bases, the J end lost 3 bases, and 15 bases lay between the germline ends. Germline V gene sequence: CDR1 KGHDR, CDR2 SFDVKD. The CDR3: CATSLTGTDYEQYF. The CDR3 region has the DNA TGTGCCACCAGCCTGACCGGGACCGACTACGAGCAGTACTTC.

The DNA of the CDR3 is TGTGCCAGCAGTTACTCTCGAAGTTCCTCTGGAAACACCATATATTTT. Protein product: CASSYSRSSSGNTIYF. The chain couples TRBV6-5 to TRBJ1-3; D not resolved. Trimming shortened V by 0 bases and J by 0 bases, and 9 bases separated the two germline ends. CDR1 and CDR2 from the germline V gene are MNHEY and SVGAGI. The CDR3 runs to 16 residues.

The chain joins TRBV6-2 or TRBV6-3 to TRBJ1-2; D might be TRBD1 (5 bases). Germline CDR1 and CDR2: MNHEY and SVGEGT. CDR3 length: 14 residues. Trimming pared 2 bases from V and 4 bases from J, leaving 11 bases between. The CDR3 nucleotides read TGTGCCAGCAGTTACGGGGCAAGGGGCTATGGCTACACCTTC. Translating gives CASSYGARGYGYTF.

This clonotype has a handful of counts. The chain is built from TRBV29-1 and TRBJ2-1, with D unclear. The CDR3 contains 16 residues. V lost 6 bases and J lost 7, with 25 bases in between. Germline loops: CDR1 SQVTM, CDR2 ANQGSEA. The CDR3 loop reads CSVVKPSGWMENEQFF. The DNA for the CDR3 is TGCAGCGTCGTAAAACCGAGTGGGTGGATGGAGAATGAGCAGTTCTTC.

The chain employs TRBV2 and TRBJ1-2, with D unclear. The CDR3 consists of 14 residues. Trimming removed 4 bases from V and 1 base from J, with 10 bases in between. Germline CDR1 is SNHLY and CDR2 is FYNNEI. CDR3: CASSGNSFNYGYTF. CDR3 bases: TGTGCCAGCAGTGGGAACAGCTTTAACTATGGCTACACCTTC. The variable domain in full, completed from reference TRBV2 and TRBJ1-2, reads EPEVTQTPSHQVTQMGQEVILRCVPISNHLYFYWYRQILGQKVEFLVSFYNNEISEKSEIFDDQFSVERPDGSNFTLKIRSTKLEDSAMYFCASSGNSFNYGYTFGSGTRLTVV.

The chain joins TRBV9 to TRBJ2-3; 10 positions agree with TRBD2. The CDR3 contains 23 residues. J was trimmed by 2 bases and V by 5 bases; bases with no gene match: 29. Germline-derived CDR1 and CDR2 are SGDLS and YYNGEE. The CDR3 region is CASSNNLDRTGLAGVLFTDTQYF. The CDR3 DNA sequence: TGTGCCAGCAGTAACAATCTCGACAGGACGGGGCTAGCGGGAGTTCTTTTCACAGATACGCAGTATTTT. Based on the CDR3 plus reference TRBV9 and TRBJ2-3, the full variable domain is DSGVTQTPKHLITATGQRVTLRCSPRSGDLSVYWYQQSLDQGLQFLIQYYNGEERAKGNILERFSAQQFPDLHSELNLSSLELGDSALYFCASSNNLDRTGLAGVLFTDTQYFGPGTRLTVL.

The sample holds a few counts of this clonotype. The chain employs TRBV18 and TRBJ2-5, with D possibly being TRBD1 or TRBD2 (5 bases each). CDR1 and CDR2 (germline): KGHSH, LQKENI. The CDR3 has 13 residues. V lost 3 bases and J 3 bases, leaving 8 bases between the germline ends. CDR3 protein: CASSPGVEETQYF. The CDR3 nucleotides are TGTGCCAGCTCACCGGGGGTAGAAGAGACCCAGTACTTC.

The chain has TRBV7-8 and TRBJ1-4; no clear D gene. The CDR3 sequence is 13 residues long. The V and J ends lost 5 bases and 8 bases respectively, with 12 bases between them. Germline CDR1 SGHVS, CDR2 FQNEAQ. The CDR3 region is CASSPSLHEKLFF. The CDR3 coding sequence is TGTGCCAGCAGCCCAAGTCTCCACGAAAAACTGTTTTTT. Full variable domain (missing parts from reference TRBV7-8 and TRBJ1-4): GAGVSQSPRYKVAKRGQDVALRCDPISGHVSLFWYQQALGQGPEFLTYFQNEAQLDKSGLPSDRFFAERPEGSVSTLKIQRTQQEDSAVYLCASSPSLHEKLFFGSGTQLSVL.

The J gene is TRBJ1-5, the V gene TRBV6-4; D is unclear. The germline V gene has CDR1 MRHNA and CDR2 SNTAGT. Trimming removed 0 bases from V and 0 bases from J, with 12 bases in between. This CDR3 is built from 17 residues. Written as DNA, the CDR3 is TGTGCCAGCAGTGACTCCCTCGACATCGATAGCAATCAGCCCCAGCATTTT. Residues: CASSDSLDIDSNQPQHF.

The V gene is TRBV24-1, the J gene TRBJ2-3; D is unclear. Germline V CDR1 and CDR2: KGHDR, SFDVKD. V shed 3 bases and J shed 6 bases, with 9 bases lying between them. This CDR3 has 13 amino acids. The CDR3 here is CATSDPDGDTQYF. CDR3 DNA sequence: TGTGCCACCAGTGATCCCGACGGGGATACGCAGTATTTT.

This clonotype was detected a few times. The rearrangement links TRBV7-9 to TRBJ2-1; the D call may be TRBD1 or TRBD2 (6 bases each). Trimming cost V 8 bases and J 9 bases, with 23 bases left between them. The germline V gene encodes CDR1 SEHNR and CDR2 FQNEAQ (reference sequence). The CDR3 has 15 residues. The CDR3 DNA is TGTGCCAGCCTCCTGGGCGGGACATACGCGGGTGAGCAGTTCTTC. This sequence encodes CASLLGGTYAGEQFF.

This clonotype was detected a few times. V is TRBV5-1 and J is TRBJ2-5; 8 bases agree with TRBD1. Trimming took 6 bases from V and 2 from J; bases not matched to a gene: 9. The germline V gene encodes CDR1 SGHRS and CDR2 YFSETQ. The CDR3 is 15 residues long. CDR3 region: CASTSGGGLQETQYF. The CDR3, as DNA: TGCGCCAGCACCTCAGGGGGCGGACTACAAGAGACCCAGTACTTC.

The genes are TRBV25-1 and TRBJ2-3; D perhaps matches TRBD2 (6 bases). Trimming took off 3 bases at V and 0 bases at J, with 19 bases between the two ends. This CDR3 has 18 residues. Germline lookup yields CDR1 MGHDK and CDR2 SYGVNS. CDR3 residues: CASSEGTGLSSSTDTQYF. CDR3 nucleotide sequence: TGTGCCAGCAGTGAGGGGACTGGTTTATCATCTAGCACAGATACGCAGTATTTT.

The V gene is TRBV20-1, the J gene TRBJ2-5, with 12 bases lining up with TRBD2. The CDR3 runs 17 residues. In germline, CDR1 is DFQATT, CDR2 SNEGSKA (reference sequence). The trim removed 1 base at V and 1 base at J, leaving 7 bases unmatched. Here the CDR3 reads CSARATGTSGPQETQYF. In nucleotides, the CDR3 is TGCAGTGCTAGAGCCACTGGGACTAGCGGGCCCCAAGAGACCCAGTACTTC.